Included here is one T cell receptor beta chain sequence, with context. Its antigen is unknown. The survey-level immunoSEQ assay was used. Clones were read by immunoSEQ multiplex PCR, and TCRdb kept only the in-frame ones, dropping some. The sample lists approximately 41,000 clones, approximately 85% occurring once. These data are taken from a study of STAT5B mutations in CD4+ large granular lymphocyte leukemia. About the study: The CDR3 'QG' motif was associated with a particular HLA allele among healthy donors.

V gave up 5 bases and J gave up 4 bases; unmatched junction bases: 13. This CDR3 is 16 amino acids long. Germline V gene sequence: CDR1 LNHNV, CDR2 YYDKDF (reference sequence). Study results and limitations: Patient CD4-sorted repertoires looked more clonal than healthy CD4+ repertoires, even without putative leukemic clones.

The sequence came from a human donor in good health. V is TRBV15 and J is TRBJ2-7; 8 bases line up with TRBD2. Sequenced: CD4+ T cells from blood buffy coats. In DNA form, the CDR3 reads TGTGCCACCAGCTCCTTAAGCGGGAGTAAACCTTACGAGCAGTACTTC. Amino acid sequence: CATSSLSGSKPYEQYF.